A single sample is the source of the 20 T cell receptor beta chains below, sequenced in a study of cytomegalovirus exposure and HLA in healthy donors. The PCR made use of 60 Vbeta and 13 Jbeta primers. Clones were read by immunoSEQ multiplex PCR, and TCRdb kept only the in-frame ones, dropping some. The sample contains about 150,000 clones, less than 85% of which appear only once. Material for sequencing was PBMCs. These receptors were collected from a man between 18 and 35 years old in good health and CMV-seronegative.

This clone was observed a handful of times. This chain links TRBV28 with TRBJ2-4; no firm D call. CDR1 and CDR2 from the germline V gene are MDHEN and SYDVKM. The length of the CDR3 is 11 residues. V lost 6 bases to trimming and J lost 8 bases, with 8 bases between them. CDR3 amino acids: CASSVRYIQYF. As DNA, the CDR3 is TGTGCCAGCAGCGTCAGGTACATTCAGTACTTC.

The chain has TRBV9 and TRBJ1-1; no clear D gene. The germline V and J ends were trimmed by 0 bases and 11 bases, with 17 bases remaining between them. The CDR3 runs to 14 residues. Germline CDR1 SGDLS, CDR2 YYNGEE. CDR3 region: CASSVGAPTSEAFF. CDR3 sequence (DNA): TGTGCCAGCAGCGTAGGTGCACCCACTTCGGAGGCTTTCTTT.

The chain couples TRBV11-2 to TRBJ2-2; TRBD2 agrees at 8 bases. Trimming removed 2 bases from V and 5 bases from J; junction bases left unmatched: 7. Germline lookup yields CDR1 SGHAT and CDR2 FQNNGV. This CDR3 has 16 amino acids. CDR3 DNA sequence: TGTGCCAGCAGCTTATCTGCGGGGACTAGAACCGGGGAGCTGTTTTTT. It is translated as CASSLSAGTRTGELFF.

In the case of this clone: The junction does not match germline at one end; this may be a read error. V is TRBV7-9 and J is TRBJ2-5; 9 bases map to TRBD1. The CDR3 is 17 amino acids. Germline loops: CDR1 SEHNR, CDR2 FQNEAQ (reference sequence). The DNA for the CDR3 is TGTTCCAGCAGCTTAGGGGACAGGGAACCCCCCCAAGAGACCCAGTACTTC. This encodes CSSSLGDREPPQETQYF.

The rearrangement links TRBV10-3 to TRBJ2-3, with D perhaps matching TRBD1 (5 bases). CDR3 length: 13 amino acids. The germline V gene encodes CDR1 ENHRY and CDR2 SYGVKD. The germline V and J ends were trimmed by 6 bases and 3 bases, with 10 bases remaining between them. In DNA, the CDR3 is TGTGCCATCAGGCAGGGTATTACAGATACGCAGTATTTT. This translates into CAIRQGITDTQYF.

This rearrangement joins TRBV28 to TRBJ2-5, with unresolved D. The V gene's germline CDR1 is MDHEN and CDR2 SYDVKM. The CDR3 is made up of 11 amino acids. V gave up 8 bases and J gave up 5 bases, with 9 bases separating them. CDR3 DNA sequence: TGTGCCAGCCGACTTAGGGAGACCCAGTACTTC. This codes for CASRLRETQYF.

The count of this clone is one. The gene calls are TRBV27 and TRBJ1-1; no reliable D call. The CDR3 spans 15 residues. Trimming stripped 0 bases from V and 2 bases from J, with 10 bases between. CDR1 MNHEY and CDR2 SMNVEV come from the germline V gene (reference sequence). The CDR3 DNA reads as TGTGCCAGCAGTTTATCGTGGAGAGGAAACACTGAAGCTTTCTTT. Translation: CASSLSWRGNTEAFF.

The CDR3 is CASGRDRVNEQYF. The CDR3, as DNA: TGTGCCAGCGGCCGGGACAGGGTAAACGAGCAGTACTTC. This chain uses TRBV28 with TRBJ2-7; 9 bases are shared with TRBD1. CDR3 size: 13 residues. Germline loops: CDR1 MDHEN, CDR2 SYDVKM. J gave up 5 bases and V 8 bases, and 7 bases lay outside the gene matches.

The rearrangement links TRBV18 to TRBJ2-1; tentatively, D is TRBD1 (6 bases). Per the germline V gene, CDR1 is KGHSH and CDR2 is LQKENI. This CDR3 is built from 14 residues. Trimming pared 3 bases from V and 6 bases from J, leaving 12 bases between. The CDR3, as DNA: TGTGCCAGCTCACCTAACGCAGGGGTCAATGAGCAGTTCTTC. Encoded protein: CASSPNAGVNEQFF.

This chain joins TRBV27 and TRBJ1-1; D not resolved. Germline CDR1 and CDR2: MNHEY and SMNVEV (reference sequence). Deletions cut 5 bases from V and 0 bases from J, with 19 bases between. The CDR3 has 17 residues. CDR3 sequence reads: CASSPHRTTSMNTEAFF. The CDR3, as DNA: TGTGCCAGCAGTCCCCACCGAACGACAAGTATGAACACTGAAGCTTTCTTT.

The chain recombines TRBV5-1 with TRBJ2-5, with a tentative D call TRBD2 (7 bases). The germline gives CDR1 SGHRS, CDR2 YFSETQ. V was pared by 5 bases and J by 2 bases, with 19 bases between. The length of the CDR3 is 16 residues. CDR3 amino acids: CASRERAGAGQETQYF. CDR3 DNA sequence: TGCGCCAGCAGAGAAAGGGCGGGGGCGGGACAAGAGACCCAGTACTTC. The full variable domain, its missing parts supplied by reference TRBV5-1 and TRBJ2-5, is KAGVTQTPRYLIKTRGQQVTLSCSPISGHRSVSWYQQTPGQGLQFLFEYFSETQRNKGNFPGRFSGRQFSNSRSEMNVSTLELGDSALYLCASRERAGAGQETQYFGPGTRLLVL.

V is TRBV4-3 and J is TRBJ1-3; TRBD1 matches 12 bases. The CDR3 runs to 16 residues. Germline V lookup: CDR1 LGHNA, CDR2 YSLEER. The J segment lost 4 bases and the V segment lost 3 bases, leaving 4 bases of the junction unmatched. CDR3 coding DNA: TGCGCCAGCAGCCAGGGGACAGGGGGCACGGGAAACACCATATATTTT. Translating it yields CASSQGTGGTGNTIYF.

J is TRBJ2-4 and V is TRBV5-4; unclear D gene. The CDR3 is made up of 15 amino acids. Germline assignment: CDR1 SGHNT and CDR2 YYREEE (reference sequence). The V gene lost 0 bases and the J gene lost 9 bases, with 16 bases spanning the gap. In DNA form, the CDR3 reads TGTGCCAGCAGCTTGGAGGCTCACAGTTCGAGCATTCAGTACTTC. Encoded protein: CASSLEAHSSSIQYF.

The V call is TRBV6-5, the J call TRBJ2-1; 7 bases map to TRBD2. V was clipped by 6 bases and J by 5 bases; unmatched bases: 7. CDR1 is MNHEY and CDR2 is SVGAGI in the germline V gene. The CDR3 runs to 14 residues. In nucleotides, the CDR3 is TGTGCCAGCAGACCCGGACTAGGACACAATGAGCAGTTCTTC. It codes for CASRPGLGHNEQFF.

The chain couples TRBV7-2 to TRBJ2-2; tentatively, D is TRBD1 (6 bases). Germline V gives CDR1 SGHTA, CDR2 FQGNSA. Between the trimmed V and J ends, which lost 5 bases and 7 bases, there was a span of 14 bases. The CDR3 runs 14 residues. The DNA for the CDR3 is TGTGCCAGCAGCCTACAGGGAATATTCGGGGAGCTGTTTTTT. Residues: CASSLQGIFGELFF.

The gene calls are TRBV5-1 and TRBJ1-2; 8 bases map to TRBD1. This CDR3 region has 13 residues. J lost 8 bases, V lost 7 bases, and 10 bases had no gene match. Germline CDR1 is SGHRS and CDR2 is YFSETQ. CDR3 sequence: CASARQGASGYTF. The CDR3 bases are TGCGCCAGCGCAAGGCAGGGGGCTAGCGGCTACACCTTC.

The chain couples TRBV4-3 to TRBJ1-2; 8 bases fit TRBD1. Per germline, CDR1 LGHNA and CDR2 YSLEER. V shed 2 bases and J 7 bases; nucleotides not matched to a gene: 9. The CDR3 is made up of 15 amino acids. The CDR3: CASSQNAGGAGGYTF. Written as DNA, the CDR3 is TGCGCCAGCAGCCAAAACGCAGGGGGCGCAGGTGGCTACACCTTC.

The chain joins TRBV4-3 to TRBJ2-5; D not certain. Trimming stripped 2 bases from V and 5 bases from J, with 18 bases between. The CDR3 consists of 16 residues. The V gene's germline CDR1 is LGHNA and CDR2 YSLEER. CDR3 protein: CASSQRSGSMWETQYF. The CDR3 DNA sequence: TGCGCCAGCAGCCAACGATCGGGTAGCATGTGGGAGACCCAGTACTTC.

In nucleotides, the CDR3 is TGTGCCAGCACTGAGCTAGCGGGAGGTCGGAACACCGGGGAGCTGTTTTTT. Protein product: CASTELAGGRNTGELFF. The V call is TRBV28, the J call TRBJ2-2; 11 nucleotides line up with TRBD2. This CDR3 has 17 residues. Germline V CDR1 and CDR2: MDHEN, SYDVKM. The V and J ends lost 7 bases and 1 base, in that order; junction bases with no gene match: 8.

This rearrangement joins TRBV28 to TRBJ1-1, with a possible D match to TRBD1 (6 bases). The CDR3 runs to 14 residues. Germline V gene sequence: CDR1 MDHEN, CDR2 SYDVKM. Trimming cost V 7 bases and J 5 bases, with 17 bases left between them. For the CDR3, the DNA is TGTGCCAGCACATTCAGGGGAGGGCAAACTGAAGCTTTCTTT. Translating it yields CASTFRGGQTEAFF.